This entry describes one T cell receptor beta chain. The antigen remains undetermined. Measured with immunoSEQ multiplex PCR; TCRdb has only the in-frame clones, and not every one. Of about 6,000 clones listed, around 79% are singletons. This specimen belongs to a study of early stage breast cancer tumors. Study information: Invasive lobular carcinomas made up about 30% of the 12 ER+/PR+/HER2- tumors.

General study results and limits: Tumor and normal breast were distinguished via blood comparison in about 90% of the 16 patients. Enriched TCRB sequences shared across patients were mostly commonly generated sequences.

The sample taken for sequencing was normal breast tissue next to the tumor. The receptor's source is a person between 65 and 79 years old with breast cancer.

The CDR3 bases are TGTGCCAGCAGCTTGGGGCAGGGGATCAACACTGAAGCTTTCTTT. Protein sequence: CASSLGQGINTEAFF. This chain links TRBV11-3 with TRBJ1-1, with a tentative D call TRBD1 (6 bases). Trimming took 3 bases from V and 2 from J, leaving 13 bases between them. The CDR3 sequence is 15 residues long. Per germline, CDR1 SGHNT and CDR2 YENEEA.